These T cell receptor beta chains were read from a single sample in a study of cytomegalovirus exposure and HLA in healthy donors. Only in-frame clones appear in the TCRdb table, and some are missing; sequencing was by immunoSEQ multiplex PCR. Seen here are about 140,000 clones, more than 75% observed once, and the top ten hold roughly 3.2%. The sequenced material came from PBMCs. These receptors were taken from a man between 18 and 29 years old in good health and CMV-seropositive. Each CDR3 is given with its conserved first and last residue.

TRBJ2-1	TRBV6-5	CASSSSTSGRGNEQFF
TRBJ2-7	TRBV30	CAWSGLDPYEQYF
TRBJ1-2	TRBV29-1	CSVEDETGLNYGYTF
TRBJ2-7	TRBV30	CAWSVLAGDYEQYF
TRBJ1-5	TRBV7-8	CASSLVPQGYSNQPQHF
TRBJ2-1	TRBV27	CASSPGLVKEQFF
TRBJ1-2	TRBV4-1	CASSQLPRRTAYGYTF
TRBJ2-7	TRBV18	CASSLPTVSYEQYF
TRBJ2-3	TRBV15	CATSRAGRVDGQYF
TRBJ2-7	TRBV19	CASSRFGQGQYEQYF
TRBJ1-1	TRBV30	CAWSSLYRTRGPEAFF
TRBJ1-1	TRBV10-3	CAISEERQTEAFF
TRBJ2-7	TRBV27	CASSLSWGLAGAEQYF
TRBJ2-7	TRBV7-9	CSSRGTGQGYEQYF
TRBJ1-2	TRBV11-2	CASRMGRLEGYTF
TRBJ2-1	TRBV2	CASSKDGSSYNEQFF
TRBJ2-7	TRBV5-1	CASSLVANSYEQYF
TRBJ2-7	TRBV5-1	CASSLSIYEQYF
TRBJ2-2	TRBV5-6	CASSLIDRADTGELFF
TRBJ2-1	TRBV7-9	CASSYAMKSGSNEQFF
TRBJ2-5	TRBV6-1	CASSPARGAWETQYF
TRBJ1-2	TRBV27	CASGRQAFYGYTF
TRBJ2-7	TRBV28	CASSLWTGGHHEQYF
TRBJ1-1	TRBV19	CASSSHRGTEAFF
TRBJ2-3	TRBV4-1	CASSGRDGGLAGVSRDTDTQYF
TRBJ2-1	TRBV7-2	CASSSRLVEQFF
TRBJ1-2	TRBV6-6	CASGTGTGDYGYTF
TRBJ2-7	TRBV6-6	CASTWDRESDEQYF
TRBJ2-5	TRBV10-1	CASSAGVQTQYF
TRBJ2-1	TRBV9	CASSRGRGYNEQFF
TRBJ2-7	TRBV4-1	CASSSAGGSYEQYF
TRBJ1-5	TRBV6-1	CASSEGGTGGQPQHF
TRBJ2-7	TRBV11-2	CASSSPMRGNEQYF
TRBJ2-7	TRBV5-4	CASSLPTDSYEQYF
TRBJ1-2	TRBV28	CASSLDRAIGYTF
TRBJ2-1	TRBV29-1	CSVAAGTPSPYNEQFF
TRBJ2-7	TRBV7-9	CASSLDFSYEQYF
TRBJ2-1	TRBV27	CASSPGQLYNEQFF
TRBJ1-2	TRBV6-5	CASIPIGRADGYTF